The 24 T cell receptor beta chains reported below all come from one sample, sequenced in a study of blood T cell repertoires in COVID-19. Produced via immunoSEQ multiplex PCR; TCRdb's table is partial and in-frame only. The sample yields over 70,000 clones, roughly 72% seen once. The sample taken for sequencing was peripheral blood. These receptor sequences come from a man aged 70-80 years with acute or convalescent COVID-19.

The CDR3 DNA is TGTGCCAGCACCGGGGGTTGGAACACTGAAGCTTTCTTT. Encoded protein: CASTGGWNTEAFF. The genes are TRBV2 and TRBJ1-1, with D perhaps TRBD1 (5 bases). Trimming pared 7 bases from V and 1 base from J, leaving 10 bases between. The CDR3 extends over 13 amino acids. From germline, CDR1 is SNHLY and CDR2 FYNNEI.

J is TRBJ2-7 and V is TRBV29-1; 8 bases agree with TRBD1. The CDR3 is made up of 13 amino acids. The junction had 9 bases not matched to a gene; V was cut back by 7 bases and J by 4 bases. The germline gives CDR1 SQVTM, CDR2 ANQGSEA. The CDR3 bases are TGCAGCGGCGTTTCAGGGGGCGGATACGAGCAGTACTTC. Its translation is CSGVSGGGYEQYF.

The V call is TRBV6-5, the J call TRBJ2-1; 8 bases are a match to TRBD1. The CDR3 is 15 residues long. CDR1 and CDR2 from the germline V gene are MNHEY and SVGAGI. Trimming at V came to 2 bases and at J to 7 bases, leaving 7 bases not matched to a gene. The CDR3 sequence: CASSYDRTGLNEQFF. The DNA of the CDR3 is TGTGCCAGCAGTTACGACAGGACAGGGTTGAATGAGCAGTTCTTC.

The genes are TRBV3-1 (or the pseudogene TRBV3-2) and TRBJ1-2, with D hard to call. This CDR3 has 14 amino acids. V shed 3 bases and J shed 7 bases, with 15 bases lying between them. CDR1 and CDR2 (germline): LGHDT, YNNKEL (reference sequence). CDR3: CASSQKRTGVGYTF. The DNA for the CDR3 is TGTGCCAGCAGCCAGAAGAGGACCGGGGTTGGCTACACCTTC.

This chain uses TRBV7-3 with TRBJ1-2; TRBD1 might be the D (5 bases). The V gene lost 3 bases and the J gene lost 4 bases, with 12 bases spanning the gap. Germline V gives CDR1 SGHTA, CDR2 FQGTGA. This CDR3 spans 14 amino acids. DNA of the CDR3: TGTGCCAGCAGCTTGAGCAGGGATGGCTATGGCTACACCTTC. This sequence encodes CASSLSRDGYGYTF.

V usage is TRBV19 and J usage is TRBJ1-5, with TRBD1 as a possible D gene (5 bases). CDR1 and CDR2 from the germline V gene are LNHDA and SQIVND (reference sequence). With 5 bases removed from V and 3 bases from J, the gap between germline ends came to 11 bases. There are 14 residues in the CDR3. In DNA, the CDR3 is TGTGCCAGTAGTCCCCAGGGCTTCAATCAGCCCCAGCATTTT. This sequence encodes CASSPQGFNQPQHF.

This chain links TRBV5-5 with TRBJ2-3; D possibly corresponds to TRBD1 (5 bases). Trimming took off 4 bases at V and 2 bases at J, with 11 bases between the two ends. CDR1 is SGHKS and CDR2 is YYEKEE in the germline V gene (reference sequence). The CDR3 totals 14 residues. The CDR3 DNA sequence: TGTGCCAGCAGCCCTGGACACCTCACAGATACGCAGTATTTT. This translates into CASSPGHLTDTQYF.

The chain recombines TRBV5-1 with TRBJ2-3; TRBD1 aligns across 8 bases. Germline V gene sequence: CDR1 SGHRS, CDR2 YFSETQ. The CDR3 consists of 15 residues. J was trimmed by 5 bases and V by 1 base; bases with no gene match: 6. CDR3 residues: CASSLQGAERDTQYF. CDR3 nucleotides: TGCGCCAGCAGCTTGCAGGGGGCCGAGAGAGATACGCAGTATTTT.

This sequence joins TRBV19 and TRBJ1-1; 8 nucleotides align to TRBD1. V shed 7 bases and J 10 bases; nucleotides not matched to a gene: 8. Germline V gene data show CDR1 as LNHDA and CDR2 as SQIVND (reference sequence). The CDR3 has 12 amino acids. CDR3 region: CASNPGGRSAFF. CDR3 DNA: TGTGCCAGTAACCCAGGGGGCCGGTCAGCTTTCTTT.

CDR3 in DNA: TGTGCCAGTAGTATCGGTGGGGCCAACGTCCTGACTTTC. Translating it yields CASSIGGANVLTF. V gene TRBV19 combines with J gene TRBJ2-6; D remains ambiguous. Trimming pared 3 bases from V and 3 bases from J, leaving 3 bases between. Germline assignment: CDR1 LNHDA and CDR2 SQIVND (reference sequence). The CDR3 totals 13 residues.

The chain links TRBV28 to TRBJ1-3, with D possibly being TRBD1 (6 bases). CDR1 and CDR2 from the germline V gene are MDHEN and SYDVKM. The V and J ends lost 5 bases and 0 bases respectively, with 14 bases between them. The CDR3 is 16 residues long. This CDR3 is CASSDSGTPSGNTIYF. For the CDR3, the DNA is TGTGCCAGCAGTGACTCGGGGACACCCTCTGGAAACACCATATATTTT.

The chain recombines TRBV5-4 with TRBJ1-1; tentatively, D is TRBD1 (6 bases). Germline values: CDR1 SGHNT, CDR2 YYREEE (reference sequence). V was cut by 0 bases and J by 6 bases, with 9 bases left in between. The CDR3 is 13 residues long. For the CDR3, the DNA is TGTGCCAGCAGCTTGGTTCAGGGGCCTGAAGCTTTCTTT. Translated: CASSLVQGPEAFF.

The V call is TRBV19, the J call TRBJ2-1, with TRBD1 matching 8 bases. Germline CDR1 and CDR2: LNHDA and SQIVND (reference sequence). The CDR3 covers 13 residues. Unmatched junction bases numbered 2, after V lost 2 bases and J lost 8 bases. In DNA, the CDR3 is TGTGCCAGTAGTATAAGCAGGGGGCATGAGCAGTTCTTC. It codes for CASSISRGHEQFF.

The J gene is TRBJ1-2, the V gene TRBV21-1; the table's TRBD1 call for D was not verified on the DNA. TRBV21-1 is an annotated pseudogene. The CDR3 contains 13 residues. The CDR3 spells CASSKEGLTRYTF. CDR3 coding DNA: TGTGCCAGCAGCAAAGAGGGGCTCACACGCTACACCTTC.

The chain uses TRBV10-3 and TRBJ2-3; 10 bases are shared with TRBD1. With V trimmed by 6 bases and J by 5 bases, 5 bases remained unmatched. The CDR3 spans 14 residues. Germline assignment: CDR1 ENHRY and CDR2 SYGVKD. The CDR3 nucleotides are TGTGCCATCAGGACAGGGGGCTCGATAGATACGCAGTATTTT. It specifies CAIRTGGSIDTQYF.

The chain recombines TRBV19 with TRBJ2-2, with D perhaps matching TRBD1 (6 bases). Deletions cut 3 bases from V and 13 bases from J, with 12 bases between. Germline CDR1 LNHDA, CDR2 SQIVND (reference sequence). CDR3 size: 12 residues. CDR3 bases: TGTGCCAGTAGTATTGGTACAGGGATGCTGTTTTTT. Protein: CASSIGTGMLFF.

The CDR3 DNA sequence: TGTGCCAGCAGTCACAGGGGGCCCAAGTCCGGGAGCTCCTACGAGCAGTACTTC. Translating gives CASSHRGPKSGSSYEQYF. V usage is TRBV6-6 and J usage is TRBJ2-7; the match to TRBD1 covers 9 bases. This CDR3 is built from 18 residues. CDR1 MNHNY and CDR2 SVGAGI come from the germline V gene (reference sequence). V lost 5 bases and J lost 0; bases outside the gene matches: 14.

The chain carries TRBV4-1 and TRBJ2-7, with 7 bases matching TRBD1. Germline V gives CDR1 MGHRA, CDR2 YSYEKL. This CDR3 is 14 amino acids long. V trimming: 5 bases; J trimming: 3 bases; junction bases outside the gene matches: 7. The chain's CDR3 is CASSYGTEGYEQYF. Written as DNA, the CDR3 is TGCGCCAGCAGCTATGGGACAGAGGGCTACGAGCAGTACTTC.

The rearrangement uses TRBV7-9 and TRBJ2-1; 13 positions agree with TRBD2. J lost 7 bases, V lost 5 bases, and 8 bases had no gene match. The CDR3 contains 16 residues. The V gene's germline CDR1 is SEHNR and CDR2 FQNEAQ (reference sequence). CDR3: CASSPPPGLAGNEQFF. The DNA of the CDR3 is TGTGCCAGCAGCCCCCCACCGGGACTAGCGGGGAATGAGCAGTTCTTC.

The gene calls are TRBV10-3 and TRBJ2-3, with unresolved D. The germline CDR1 and CDR2 sequences are ENHRY and SYGVKD. The CDR3 length is 13 residues. The V gene lost 6 bases and the J gene lost 3 bases, with 10 bases spanning the gap. As DNA, the CDR3 is TGTGCCATCAGCCAGGAAAGGACAGATACGCAGTATTTT. This sequence encodes CAISQERTDTQYF.

The rearrangement uses TRBV10-1 and TRBJ1-4, with unresolved D. CDR3 length: 16 residues. V was trimmed by 4 bases and J by 4 bases, leaving 16 bases between them. CDR1 and CDR2 from the germline V gene are WNHNN and SYGVQD (reference sequence). CDR3 in amino acids: CASSVEELNSNEKLFF. As DNA, the CDR3 is TGCGCCAGCAGTGTCGAGGAGTTGAATAGTAATGAAAAACTGTTTTTT.

This clone has more than one count but fewer than ten. V is TRBV27 and J is TRBJ1-2, with a possible D match to TRBD1 (5 bases). Trimming cost V 4 bases and J 5 bases, with 5 bases left between them. Germline V lookup: CDR1 MNHEY, CDR2 SMNVEV (reference sequence). CDR3 length: 11 amino acids. The CDR3 here is CASSSGYGYTF. DNA of the CDR3: TGTGCCAGCAGTTCAGGGTATGGCTACACCTTC.

The chain employs TRBV10-3 and TRBJ1-5, with D perhaps matching TRBD1 (6 bases). The CDR3 has 14 amino acids. Germline CDR1 ENHRY, CDR2 SYGVKD. V lost 3 bases to trimming and J lost 2 bases, with 8 bases between them. This CDR3 is CAISDRGRNQPQHF. CDR3 bases: TGTGCCATCAGTGACAGGGGACGCAATCAGCCCCAGCATTTT.

This clone has only one observation. The chain combines TRBV28 with TRBJ1-1; TRBD1 is a possible D gene (6 bases). Trimming stripped 5 bases from V and 3 bases from J, with 19 bases between. Per germline, CDR1 MDHEN and CDR2 SYDVKM. The CDR3 is made up of 16 amino acids. CDR3 protein: CASSVGPRGFYTEAFF. CDR3 sequence (DNA): TGTGCCAGCAGTGTAGGGCCCAGGGGATTCTACACTGAAGCTTTCTTT.